Described below is a single TCR beta chain sequence and its context. Antigen unknown. This entry belongs to a study of shared clonotypes between healthy human individuals. Background on the study: CD4 naive cells filled three plates per donor, CD4 memory three, CD8 naive two and CD8 memory one.

The study, taken as a whole, reports: Generation probability values for non-shared clonotypes were lower than those for clonotypes shared by all four donors.

TCRdb's table, derived via immunoSEQ multiplex PCR, lists solely in-frame clones and lacks some. The top ten clones hold 30% to 40% of a sample with 550,000 to 800,000 clones, around 91% of them seen once. The CDR3 runs to 14 residues. The germline CDR1 and CDR2 sequences are KGHSH and LQKENI. V lost 3 bases and J 0 bases, leaving 9 bases between the germline ends. The sequencing sample was made of memory CD8+ T cells from PBMCs. Documented subset: CD45RO+ cells pooled with CCR7-negative TemRA cells. This sequence joins TRBV18 and TRBJ2-7; D remains ambiguous. This sequence was found in a man aged 18 to 29 in good health. Some clones in this sample may be carry-over from other donors' samples. This CDR3 is CASSPTRASYEQYF. DNA for the CDR3: TGTGCCAGCTCACCTACCCGGGCCTCCTACGAGCAGTACTTC.